The 24 T cell receptor beta chains presented below share a single source sample, sequenced in a study of neurological immune-mediated disorders. TCRdb itself ran the 5' RACE reads through MiXCR, one entry per CDR3 protein. The top ten clones hold around 5.7% of a sample with some 46,000 distinct CDR3 sequences, less than 5% of them seen once. Sequenced sample: PBMCs. The receptors were sampled from a woman in her fifties or sixties with multiple sclerosis.

This clonotype showed up many times. The chain couples TRBV10-3 to TRBJ2-7; 8 bases are a match to TRBD1. This CDR3 is 13 amino acids long. CDR1 is ENHRY and CDR2 is SYGVKD in the germline V gene. The junction had 6 bases not matched to a gene; V was cut back by 6 bases and J by 5 bases. CDR3 region: CAISIQDRDEQYF. CDR3 bases: TGTGCCATCAGCATACAGGACAGGGACGAGCAGTACTTC.

A remark on this clonotype: A much larger clone lies a single base off, so this may be a read error. The chain carries TRBV2 and TRBJ1-1, with D perhaps matching TRBD1 (5 bases). The CDR3 consists of 16 residues. In germline, CDR1 is SNHLY, CDR2 FYNNEI. The CDR3 DNA follows: TGTGCCAGCAATGAAGCCCCCGACAGCTTCAACACTGAAGCTTTCTTT. Translating gives CASNEAPDSFNTEAFF.

This clonotype appeared many times. The chain carries TRBV5-1 and TRBJ2-1; the match to TRBD2 covers 12 bases. Germline V gene data show CDR1 as SGHRS and CDR2 as YFSETQ. The CDR3 length is 16 residues. V dropped 2 bases and J dropped 8; count of bases not matched to a gene: 8. The DNA of the CDR3 is TGCGCCAGCAGCTTCGCTAGCGGGGGGGAGGTCGATGAGCAGTTCTTC. Translating it yields CASSFASGGEVDEQFF.

This chain joins TRBV2 and TRBJ2-7; 9 bases are shared with TRBD1. There are 15 residues in the CDR3. Germline values: CDR1 SNHLY, CDR2 FYNNEI. V lost 10 bases and J lost 5; bases outside the gene matches: 15. The DNA for the CDR3 is TGTGCCAACAGGGCCGTGGGACAGGGTCCCCACGAGCAGTACTTC. It encodes CANRAVGQGPHEQYF.

This clonotype has at least ten counts. The chain couples TRBV3-1 to TRBJ2-1; D is perhaps TRBD1 (6 bases). V lost 4 bases, J lost 8 bases, and 18 bases lay in between. Germline loops: CDR1 LGHDT, CDR2 YNNKEL (reference sequence). The length of the CDR3 is 15 residues. The DNA of the CDR3 is TGTGCCAGCAGCCGCGTTTGGGGCAGGGGATATGAGCAGTTCTTC. It yields the protein CASSRVWGRGYEQFF.

This rearrangement joins TRBV20-1 to TRBJ2-1; 8 bases map to TRBD2. The V gene end was trimmed by 3 bases and the J gene end by 8 bases; junction bases not matched to a gene: 3. CDR3 length: 12 residues. Germline V gene sequence: CDR1 DFQATT, CDR2 SNEGSKA (reference sequence). CDR3 loop: CSASGLADEQFF. CDR3 in DNA: TGCAGTGCTAGCGGACTAGCCGATGAGCAGTTCTTC.

This clonotype showed up many times. The rearrangement links TRBV5-1 to TRBJ2-3, with a weak D call TRBD2 (5 bases). This CDR3 contains 16 residues. Germline V gene lookup returns CDR1 SGHRS and CDR2 YFSETQ. Trimming cost V 6 bases and J 0 bases, with 17 bases left between them. CDR3 loop: CASTSGDQRSTDTQYF. In nucleotides, the CDR3 is TGCGCCAGCACCTCCGGTGATCAGCGGAGCACAGATACGCAGTATTTT.

The table lists this clonotype with a few counts. The rearrangement links TRBV2 to TRBJ2-1; D is uncertain. The germline V and J ends were trimmed by 8 bases and 7 bases, with 9 bases remaining between them. This CDR3 is built from 11 residues. Germline values: CDR1 SNHLY, CDR2 FYNNEI. CDR3 DNA: TGTGCCAGCCCATTTAGGAATGAGCAGTTCTTC. This sequence encodes CASPFRNEQFF.

This clonotype appeared many times. CDR3 coding DNA: TGCAGTGCCCAAACAGGGAACACTGAAGCTTTCTTT. This translates into CSAQTGNTEAFF. The chain has TRBV20-1 and TRBJ1-1, with D possibly TRBD1 on 5 matching bases. Between the trimmed V and J ends, which lost 6 bases and 1 base, there was a span of 9 bases. The length of the CDR3 is 12 residues. The germline V gene encodes CDR1 DFQATT and CDR2 SNEGSKA (reference sequence).

This clonotype has ten or more counts. The genes are TRBV7-2 and TRBJ1-2; maybe TRBD1 (6 bases). V lost 6 bases to trimming and J lost 4 bases, with 15 bases between them. This CDR3 region has 14 residues. From germline, CDR1 is SGHTA and CDR2 FQGNSA. The CDR3 bases are TGTGCCAGCAGTCCCTCGGACAGCCTCTATGGCTACACCTTC. This translates into CASSPSDSLYGYTF.

The chain links TRBV27 to TRBJ2-5; no clear D gene. This CDR3 has 14 residues. Germline V lookup: CDR1 MNHEY, CDR2 SMNVEV (reference sequence). Trimming removed 5 bases at V and 3 bases at J, with 13 bases between. The CDR3 DNA is TGTGCCAGCAGTCCACGGACGGCTGAAGAGACCCAGTACTTC. It is translated as CASSPRTAEETQYF.

This clonotype was seen a few times. This rearrangement joins TRBV10-2 to TRBJ2-5, with a possible D match to TRBD1 (5 bases). The V end was cut by 2 bases, the J end by 9 bases, with 13 bases between. The CDR3 is 13 amino acids. Germline assignment: CDR1 WSHSY and CDR2 SAAADI. The DNA for the CDR3 is TGCGCCAGCAGTGAGCCCAGGGTTGCAGCCCAGTACTTC. The encoded protein is CASSEPRVAAQYF.

This clonotype was found many times. J is TRBJ1-1 and V is TRBV27; TRBD1 aligns across 8 bases. The germline V gene encodes CDR1 MNHEY and CDR2 SMNVEV (reference sequence). V dropped 3 bases and J dropped 7; count of bases not matched to a gene: 1. This CDR3 region has 12 residues. The CDR3 loop is CASSLTGVEAFF. DNA of the CDR3: TGTGCCAGCAGTTTGACAGGGGTTGAAGCTTTCTTT.

This clonotype was observed a few times. The V call is TRBV12-5, the J call TRBJ2-7, with D perhaps TRBD1 (5 bases). This CDR3 comprises 11 residues. V was clipped by 6 bases and J by 6 bases, with 9 bases between them. Germline V gives CDR1 LGHNT, CDR2 FRNRAP. The CDR3 coding sequence is TGTGCTAGTGGCTTCAGGGCCGAGCAGTACGTC. It encodes CASGFRAEQYV.

This clonotype was seen a few times. This chain uses TRBV11-2 with TRBJ2-1; D gene ambiguous. Germline CDR1 SGHAT, CDR2 FQNNGV. The CDR3 sequence is 14 residues long. Trimming took 0 bases from V and 9 from J, leaving 12 bases between them. The DNA for the CDR3 is TGTGCCAGCAGCTTAGATAAAGGGCCGGGTGAGCAGTTCTTC. Protein product: CASSLDKGPGEQFF.

This clonotype was detected many times. V is TRBV12-3 or TRBV12-4 and J is TRBJ1-1; possibly TRBD1 for D (5 bases). The CDR3 covers 15 residues. V was cut by 8 bases and J by 0 bases, with 16 bases left in between. The chain's CDR3 is CASQRQGGVNTEAFF. For the CDR3, the DNA is TGTGCCAGCCAACGCCAGGGCGGGGTGAACACTGAAGCTTTCTTT.

This clonotype has just one count. The gene calls are TRBV7-6 and TRBJ1-5, with D unclear. The CDR3 has 13 amino acids. From germline, CDR1 is SGHVS and CDR2 FNYEAQ. V lost 5 bases and J lost 6, with 11 bases in between. The CDR3 nucleotides are TGTGCCAGCAGCCCAGAGCTCGGTCAGCCCCAGCATTTT. Amino acids: CASSPELGQPQHF.

CDR3 loop: CASSKDRGMPGELFF. The DNA for the CDR3 is TGTGCCAGCAGTAAAGACAGGGGGATGCCCGGGGAGCTGTTTTTT. The rearrangement links TRBV27 to TRBJ2-2; 9 bases align to TRBD1. This CDR3 has 15 amino acids. Germline CDR1 MNHEY, CDR2 SMNVEV (reference sequence). V lost 5 bases and J lost 6; bases outside the gene matches: 7.

This clonotype has at least ten counts. This chain uses TRBV15 with TRBJ2-5; 7 positions match TRBD1. Per germline, CDR1 LNHNV and CDR2 YYDKDF (reference sequence). CDR3 size: 14 residues. J gave up 5 bases and V 5 bases, and 8 bases lay outside the gene matches. CDR3 sequence: CATSRRTGWETQYF. CDR3 bases: TGTGCCACCAGCCGCCGGACAGGATGGGAGACCCAGTACTTC.

This clonotype occurred many times. This chain uses TRBV4-1 with TRBJ2-5; D may be TRBD2 (7 bases). Germline CDR1 and CDR2: MGHRA and YSYEKL. The CDR3 loop spans 15 amino acids. V was clipped by 1 base and J by 4 bases, with 13 bases between them. In nucleotides, the CDR3 is TGCGCCAGCAGCCAAGGAGGGGGGGCCGGAGAGACCCAGTACTTC. This translates into CASSQGGGAGETQYF.

The V and J genes are TRBV28 and TRBJ2-7, with 7 bases identical to TRBD2. The CDR3 covers 14 residues. The junction had 4 bases not matched to a gene; V was cut back by 3 bases and J by 2 bases. CDR1 MDHEN and CDR2 SYDVKM come from the germline V gene. Here the CDR3 reads CASSFRAGAYEQYV. In DNA, the CDR3 is TGTGCCAGCAGTTTCCGGGCGGGAGCCTACGAGCAGTACGTC.

This chain links TRBV24-1 with TRBJ2-3; D might be TRBD2 (5 bases). This CDR3 contains 14 residues. Germline CDR1 and CDR2: KGHDR and SFDVKD. Trimming took off 1 base at V and 4 bases at J, with 8 bases between the two ends. The CDR3 reads CATSDFLASDTQYF. CDR3 nucleotide sequence: TGTGCCACCAGTGATTTCCTAGCTTCAGATACGCAGTATTTT.

This clonotype was picked up many times. J is TRBJ1-2 and V is TRBV28; a weak D match, TRBD1 (5 bases). Trimming pared 6 bases from V and 4 bases from J, leaving 24 bases between. The CDR3 sequence is 17 residues long. Looked up from germline, CDR1 is MDHEN and CDR2 is SYDVKM. The CDR3 coding sequence is TGTGCCAGCAGCCCCGGCGGGGCAGGGAGCTTCCCCTATGGCTACACCTTC. It yields the protein CASSPGGAGSFPYGYTF.

This chain connects TRBV5-4 to TRBJ2-7; 8 bases match TRBD1. From germline, CDR1 is SGHNT and CDR2 YYREEE (reference sequence). V lost 0 bases and J lost 0; bases outside the gene matches: 8. This CDR3 is built from 17 residues. The CDR3 loop is CASSLGAPTGDSYEQYF. The CDR3 coding sequence is TGTGCCAGCAGCTTGGGAGCACCGACAGGGGACTCCTACGAGCAGTACTTC.